The clone carrying this T cell receptor beta chain was observed at least ten times. TCRdb passed the 5' RACE reads through MiXCR, listing each CDR3 protein once. The table records tens of thousands of distinct CDR3 sequences, roughly 5.9% of them present only once. This entry is derived from a study of early T cells in non-severe SARS-CoV-2 infection. The CDR3 is made up of 13 amino acids. The V gene's germline CDR1 is SGHTA and CDR2 FQGTGA. With 5 bases clipped from V and 8 bases from J, the junction kept 6 bases outside the gene matches. Sequenced material: whole blood. V gene TRBV7-3 combines with J gene TRBJ1-2; 9 bases are a match to TRBD1. This clonotype was sampled from an adult who was a healthcare worker with PCR-confirmed SARS-CoV-2 infection or an uninfected control (not recorded which). The CDR3 bases are TGTGCCAGCAGCCAACAGGGGGCAAAAGGCTACACCTTC. It specifies CASSQQGAKGYTF.